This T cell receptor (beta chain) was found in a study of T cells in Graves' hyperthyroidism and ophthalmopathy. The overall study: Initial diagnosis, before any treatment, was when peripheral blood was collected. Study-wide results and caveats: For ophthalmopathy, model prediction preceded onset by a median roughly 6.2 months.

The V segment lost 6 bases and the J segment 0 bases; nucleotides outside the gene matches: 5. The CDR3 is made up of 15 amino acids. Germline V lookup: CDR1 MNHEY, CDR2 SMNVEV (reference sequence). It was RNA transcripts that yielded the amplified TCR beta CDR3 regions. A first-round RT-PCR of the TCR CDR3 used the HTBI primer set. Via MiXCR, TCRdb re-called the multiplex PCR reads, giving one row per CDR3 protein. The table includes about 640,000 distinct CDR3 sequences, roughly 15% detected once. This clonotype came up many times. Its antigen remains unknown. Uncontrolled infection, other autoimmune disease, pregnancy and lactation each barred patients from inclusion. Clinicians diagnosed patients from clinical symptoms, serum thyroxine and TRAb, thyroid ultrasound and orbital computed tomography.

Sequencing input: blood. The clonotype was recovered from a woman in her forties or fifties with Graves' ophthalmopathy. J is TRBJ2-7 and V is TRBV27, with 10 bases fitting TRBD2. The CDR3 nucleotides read TGTGCCAGCAGACGGACTAGCGGAAGCTCCTACGAGCAGTACTTC. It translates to CASRRTSGSSYEQYF.